This T cell receptor beta chain was identified in a study of spatial heterogeneity in lung cancer. Study details: The count of detected beta-chain sequences consistently exceeded that of alpha-chain sequences. A unique TCR and UMI combination showed up more than ten times in raw reads, on average.

Time point indicated: sample taken at primary tumor resection. The authors sequenced whole RNA from tumor, nontumor lung or frozen PBMC without sorting. Untreated early-stage non-small cell lung cancer patients, around 70 in total, were the donors. This clonotype appeared many times. CDR1 is DFQATT and CDR2 is SNEGSKA in the germline V gene (reference sequence). This CDR3 contains 13 residues. Losses at the gene ends were 1 base for V and 5 bases for J; bases not matched to a gene: 4. Each molecule of TCR cDNA was tagged with one unique molecular identifier. TCRdb used MiXCR to reprocess the 5' RACE reads, holding one entry per CDR3 protein. The sample lists more than 5,500 distinct CDR3 sequences; around 5.8% were seen once.

This clonotype originated in a female donor with early-stage non-small cell lung cancer. The sample was normal lung tissue next to the tumor, taken at surgery. The rearrangement joins TRBV20-1 to TRBJ2-7, with 8 bases that match TRBD1. The CDR3 loop is CSARGDRLHEQYF. CDR3 nucleotide sequence: TGCAGTGCTAGAGGGGACAGGTTGCACGAGCAGTACTTC.